The T cell receptor (beta chain) under discussion was sequenced for a study of T cells expressing NK-cell markers (dated by TCRdb to about 2020). Some background on the complete study: TCR beta-chain repertoires were profiled in sorted CD3+CD56+NKG2C+, CD3+CD56+NKG2C- and CD3+CD56-NKG2C+ T-cell subsets from eight donors. Among the eight sequenced donors, only one was HCMV-seronegative, while the other seven were HCMV-seropositive. Randomly selected healthy volunteers, three men and five women, were used as the eight sequenced donors. Libraries were sequenced as 2 x 150 bp reads on Illumina HiSeq 2000/2500, MiSeq or NextSeq. The investigation overall reported the following: It remained unclear whether the expanded NKG2C-expressing T cell clones were specific for HCMV antigens. For about 6 donors, the dominant CD3+CD56+NKG2C+ clonotypes were among the top 10 CD8+ clonotypes and accounted for roughly 1.0-8% of CD8+ T cells. Those dominant clonotypes were again the most abundant among CD3+CD56-NKG2C+ cells in several donors, at roughly 25-60.1%.

Turning to this clonotype: It has no known antigen specificity.

Sequenced using an Illumina HiSeq 2000. TCR beta cDNA libraries were prepared using 5'RACE template switching, which introduced a universal primer site and unique molecular identifiers. Priming for cDNA synthesis came from the TCR beta constant segment, and two successive PCR amplification steps followed. Per the source publication's procedure: MIGEC was used to demultiplex reads and group reads by UMI, and MiTCR was used to assemble and quantify clonotypes. Only TCR cDNA sequences supported by at least two reads were kept to exclude erroneous sequences. Downstream repertoire analysis used the tcR package, and clonotypes were matched across fractions by CDR3 nucleotide sequence plus V segment. Antigen specificity was annotated against VDJdb with VDJmatch, allowing one amino acid substitution in CDR3. With the reads reprocessed by TCRdb, a single entry stands for each CDR3 protein sequence and no DNA is reported. TCRdb assigned the V and J calls; the authors' analysis was not used. This sample's table lists some 140,000 distinct CDR3 sequences. About 39% of the sample comes from the top ten.

The CDR3 covers 12 residues, taking in both the cysteine and the phenylalanine. Nucleotide data are not available. HCMV-specific IgG was detected in serum with a commercial ELISA kit to determine HCMV serostatus. Peripheral blood mononuclear cells were isolated from blood by Ficoll density gradient centrifugation. Sample: blood T cells: a sorted CD56 or NKG2C T cell subset, CD4+ or CD8+ T cells, or bulk PBMC T cells (not recorded which). The rearranged chain carries TRBV12-3 or TRBV12-4 and TRBJ2-1; the D gene TCRdb calls, TRBD1, cannot be checked with no DNA. This TCR came from a woman aged 50 to 60 in good health. Donor details come from another sample of the same person, matched by shared clones. The CDR3 corresponds to CASSSGGAEQFF.